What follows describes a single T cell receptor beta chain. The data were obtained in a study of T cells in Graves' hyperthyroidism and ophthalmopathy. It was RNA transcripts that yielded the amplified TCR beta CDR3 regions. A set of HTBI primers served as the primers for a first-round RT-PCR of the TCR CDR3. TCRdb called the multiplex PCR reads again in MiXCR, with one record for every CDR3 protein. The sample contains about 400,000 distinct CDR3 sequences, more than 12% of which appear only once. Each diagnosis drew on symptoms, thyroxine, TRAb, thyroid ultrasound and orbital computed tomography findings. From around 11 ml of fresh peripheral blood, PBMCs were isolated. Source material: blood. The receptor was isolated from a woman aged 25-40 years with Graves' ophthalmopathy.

The CDR3 loop is CASSPGQFVQETQYF. CDR3 DNA: TGCGCCAGCAGTCCGGGACAGTTTGTTCAAGAGACCCAGTACTTC. This chain links TRBV10-1 with TRBJ2-5, with 7 nucleotides matching TRBD1. Germline V gene sequence: CDR1 WNHNN, CDR2 SYGVQD (reference sequence). The CDR3 covers 15 residues. The trim removed 5 bases at V and 2 bases at J, leaving 8 bases unmatched.